The 5 T cell receptor beta chains below come from one sample, sequenced in a study of T cell responses to AZD1222 COVID-19 vaccine. Method: immunoSEQ multiplex PCR; TCRdb's copy keeps in-frame clones and lacks some. The table includes 120,000 to 150,000 clones, 88% detected once. The sample in question was peripheral blood, obtained 28 days after the second AZD1222 dose. These receptors were obtained from an adult who received the AZD1222 COVID-19 vaccine.

The genes are TRBV7-3 and TRBJ2-3; 12 positions match TRBD2. The ends lost 0 bases at V and 5 bases at J; junction bases unmatched: 15. CDR1 SGHTA and CDR2 FQGTGA come from the germline V gene. The CDR3 covers 20 residues. The CDR3 protein is CASSLTAPRLLAGGGDTQYF. In DNA form, the CDR3 reads TGTGCCAGCAGCTTAACTGCCCCCCGCCTACTAGCGGGGGGTGGAGATACGCAGTATTTT.

The CDR3 region has the DNA TGTGCCAGTAGTATAAGGACAGGGGATGGGTATGGCTACACCTTC. It translates to CASSIRTGDGYGYTF. The genes are TRBV19 and TRBJ1-2, with 9 bases aligning to TRBD1. The CDR3 extends over 15 amino acids. J was trimmed by 5 bases and V by 2 bases; bases with no gene match: 6. The germline CDR1 and CDR2 sequences are LNHDA and SQIVND (reference sequence).

The chain joins TRBV5-1 to TRBJ2-5, with TRBD2 as a possible D gene (6 bases). Per germline, CDR1 SGHRS and CDR2 YFSETQ. The CDR3 spans 13 residues. The ends were cut back, 9 bases at V and 3 bases at J, with 15 bases in the middle. The CDR3 loop reads CATARREEETQYF. The CDR3 DNA reads TGCGCCACAGCACGAAGGGAGGAAGAGACCCAGTACTTC. Combining the CDR3 with reference TRBV5-1 and TRBJ2-5 gives the whole variable domain KAGVTQTPRYLIKTRGQQVTLSCSPISGHRSVSWYQQTPGQGLQFLFEYFSETQRNKGNFPGRFSGRQFSNSRSEMNVSTLELGDSALYLCATARREEETQYFGPGTRLLVL.

The count of this clone is one. The rearrangement joins TRBV9 to TRBJ2-3, with TRBD2 matching 7 bases. CDR3 length equals 13 residues. CDR1 is SGDLS and CDR2 is YYNGEE in the germline V gene. The V segment lost 0 bases and the J segment 10 bases; nucleotides outside the gene matches: 5. The CDR3 DNA reads as TGTGCCAGCAGCGTAGCAGAGAGCGGGGCGCAGTATTTT. It yields the protein CASSVAESGAQYF.

This rearrangement joins TRBV19 to TRBJ1-2; no reliable D call. Germline CDR1 reads LNHDA; CDR2 reads SQIVND (reference sequence). Trimming took off 7 bases at V and 8 bases at J, with 14 bases between the two ends. The CDR3 runs 12 residues. The CDR3: CASTREGRGYTF. The CDR3 nucleotides read TGTGCCAGTACCCGGGAAGGAAGGGGCTACACCTTC.